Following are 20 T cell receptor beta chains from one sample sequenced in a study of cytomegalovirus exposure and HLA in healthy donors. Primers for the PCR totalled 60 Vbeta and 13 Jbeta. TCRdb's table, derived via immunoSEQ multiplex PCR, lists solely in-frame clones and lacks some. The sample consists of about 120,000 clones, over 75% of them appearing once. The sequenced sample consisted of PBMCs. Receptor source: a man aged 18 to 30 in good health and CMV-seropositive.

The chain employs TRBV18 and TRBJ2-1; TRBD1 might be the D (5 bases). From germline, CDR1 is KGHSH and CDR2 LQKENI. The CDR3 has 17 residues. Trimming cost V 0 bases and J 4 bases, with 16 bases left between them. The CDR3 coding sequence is TGTGCCAGCTCACCACCTGACAGCCCAAAACCTTACAATGAGCAGTTCTTC. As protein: CASSPPDSPKPYNEQFF. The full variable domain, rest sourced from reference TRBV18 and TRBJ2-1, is NAGVMQNPRHLVRRRGQEARLRCSPMKGHSHVYWYRQLPEEGLKFMVYLQKENIIDESGMPKERFSAEFPKEGPSILRIQQVVRGDSAAYFCASSPPDSPKPYNEQFFGPGTRLTVL.

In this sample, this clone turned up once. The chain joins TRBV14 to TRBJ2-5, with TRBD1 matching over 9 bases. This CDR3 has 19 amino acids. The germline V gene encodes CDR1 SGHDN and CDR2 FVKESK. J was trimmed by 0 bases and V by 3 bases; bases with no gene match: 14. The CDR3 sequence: CASSQTVRTGAWYQETQYF. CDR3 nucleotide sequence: TGTGCCAGCAGCCAGACAGTTCGGACAGGGGCCTGGTACCAAGAGACCCAGTACTTC.

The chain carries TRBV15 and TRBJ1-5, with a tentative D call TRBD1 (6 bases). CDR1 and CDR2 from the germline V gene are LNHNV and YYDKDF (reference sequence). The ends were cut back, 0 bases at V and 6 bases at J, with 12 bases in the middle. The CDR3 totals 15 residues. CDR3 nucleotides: TGTGCCACCAGCAGAGATTTGGGGGCCCGTCAGCCCCAGCATTTT. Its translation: CATSRDLGARQPQHF. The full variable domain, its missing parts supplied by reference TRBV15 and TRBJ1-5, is DAMVIQNPRYQVTQFGKPVTLSCSQTLNHNVMYWYQQKSSQAPKLLFHYYDKDFNNEADTPDNFQSRRPNTSFCFLDIRSPGLGDTAMYLCATSRDLGARQPQHFGDGTRLSIL.

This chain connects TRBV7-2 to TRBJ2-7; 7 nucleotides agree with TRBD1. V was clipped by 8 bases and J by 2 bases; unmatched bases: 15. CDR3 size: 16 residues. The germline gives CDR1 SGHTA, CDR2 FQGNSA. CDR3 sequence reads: CASARAGRGFTYEQYF. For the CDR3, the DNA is TGTGCCAGCGCCAGGGCGGGCAGGGGGTTTACCTACGAGCAGTACTTC.

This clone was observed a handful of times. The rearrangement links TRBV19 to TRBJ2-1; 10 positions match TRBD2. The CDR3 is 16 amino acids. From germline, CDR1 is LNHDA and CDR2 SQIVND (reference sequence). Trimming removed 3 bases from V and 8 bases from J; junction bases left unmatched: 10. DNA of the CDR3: TGTGCCAGTAGTATTACTAGCGGGGAACTGGCGGATGAGCAGTTCTTC. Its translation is CASSITSGELADEQFF.

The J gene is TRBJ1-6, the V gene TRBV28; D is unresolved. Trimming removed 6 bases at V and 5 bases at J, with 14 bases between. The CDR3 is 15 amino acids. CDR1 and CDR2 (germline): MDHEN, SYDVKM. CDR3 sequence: CASSIPGRHNSPLHF. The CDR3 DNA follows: TGTGCCAGCAGCATACCCGGGAGACATAATTCACCCCTCCACTTT.

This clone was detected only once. The DNA for the CDR3 is TGTGCCAGCAGCGTACCATTGGACGGGGGAAACTATGGCTACACCTTC. Residues: CASSVPLDGGNYGYTF. The chain recombines TRBV9 with TRBJ1-2, with TRBD1 as a possible D gene (5 bases). V lost 1 base and J 2 bases, leaving 15 bases between the germline ends. Germline CDR1 reads SGDLS; CDR2 reads YYNGEE. The CDR3 is 16 residues long. Supplemented by reference TRBV9 and TRBJ1-2, the full variable domain reads DSGVTQTPKHLITATGQRVTLRCSPRSGDLSVYWYQQSLDQGLQFLIQYYNGEERAKGNILERFSAQQFPDLHSELNLSSLELGDSALYFCASSVPLDGGNYGYTFGSGTRLTVV.

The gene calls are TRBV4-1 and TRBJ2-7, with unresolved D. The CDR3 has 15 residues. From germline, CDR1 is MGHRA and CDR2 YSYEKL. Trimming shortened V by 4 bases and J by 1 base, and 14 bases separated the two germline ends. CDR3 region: CASSRTPGDSYEQYF. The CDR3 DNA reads TGCGCCAGCAGCCGAACGCCCGGAGATTCCTACGAGCAGTACTTC.

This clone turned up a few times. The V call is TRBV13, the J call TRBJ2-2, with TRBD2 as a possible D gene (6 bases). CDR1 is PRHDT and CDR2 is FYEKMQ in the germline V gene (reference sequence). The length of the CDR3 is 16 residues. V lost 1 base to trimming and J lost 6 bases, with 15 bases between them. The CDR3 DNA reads TGTGCCAGCAGCTTAGTTCCCCTAGCGAGAGCCGGGGAGCTGTTTTTT. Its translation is CASSLVPLARAGELFF.

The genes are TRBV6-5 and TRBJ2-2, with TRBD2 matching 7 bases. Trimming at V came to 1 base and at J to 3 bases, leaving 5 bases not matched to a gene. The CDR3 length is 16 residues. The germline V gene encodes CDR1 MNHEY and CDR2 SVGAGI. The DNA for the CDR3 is TGTGCCAGCAGTTACTTACTAGCGAGAGACACCGGGGAGCTGTTTTTT. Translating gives CASSYLLARDTGELFF.

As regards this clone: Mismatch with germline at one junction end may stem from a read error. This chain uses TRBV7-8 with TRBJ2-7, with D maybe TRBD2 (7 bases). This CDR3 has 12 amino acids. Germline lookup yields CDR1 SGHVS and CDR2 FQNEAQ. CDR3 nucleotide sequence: TGTGCCAGCACCTTAGGGGGGGGCGAGCAGTACTTC. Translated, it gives CASTLGGGEQYF. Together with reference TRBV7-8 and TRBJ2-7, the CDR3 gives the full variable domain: GAGVSQSPRYKVAKRGQDVALRCDPISGHVSLFWYQQALGQGPEFLTYFQNEAQLDKSGLPSDRFFAERPEGSVSTLKIQRTQQEDSAVYLCASTLGGGEQYFGPGTRLTVT.

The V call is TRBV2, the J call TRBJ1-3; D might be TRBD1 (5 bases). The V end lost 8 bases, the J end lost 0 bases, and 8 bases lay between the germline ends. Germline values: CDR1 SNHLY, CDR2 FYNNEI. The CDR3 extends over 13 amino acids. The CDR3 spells CASRTLSGNTIYF. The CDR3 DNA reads TGTGCCAGCCGGACACTCTCTGGAAACACCATATATTTT.

CDR3 coding DNA: TGTGCCTGGAGTGTAAAGGCAGCGAATCAGCCCCAGCATTTT. It specifies CAWSVKAANQPQHF. The chain carries TRBV30 and TRBJ1-5; no definite D call. Germline CDR1 reads GTSNPN; CDR2 reads SVGIG (reference sequence). The CDR3 has 14 amino acids. With 0 bases removed from V and 4 bases from J, the gap between germline ends came to 10 bases. Based on the CDR3 plus reference TRBV30 and TRBJ1-5, the full variable domain is SQTIHQWPATLVQPVGSPLSLECTVEGTSNPNLYWYRQAAGRGLQLLFYSVGIGQISSEVPQNLSASRPQDRQFILSSKKLLLSDSGFYLCAWSVKAANQPQHFGDGTRLSIL.

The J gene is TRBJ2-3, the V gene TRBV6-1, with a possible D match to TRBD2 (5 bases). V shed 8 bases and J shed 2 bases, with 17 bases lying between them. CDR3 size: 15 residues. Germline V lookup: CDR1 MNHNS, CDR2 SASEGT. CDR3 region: CASQISGSYTDTQYF. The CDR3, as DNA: TGTGCCAGCCAAATCTCGGGATCCTACACAGATACGCAGTATTTT.

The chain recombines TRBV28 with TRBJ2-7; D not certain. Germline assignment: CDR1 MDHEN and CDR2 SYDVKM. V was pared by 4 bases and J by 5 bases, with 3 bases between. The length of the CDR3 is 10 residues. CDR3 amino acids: CASSSNEQYF. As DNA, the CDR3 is TGTGCCAGCAGTTCAAACGAGCAGTACTTC.

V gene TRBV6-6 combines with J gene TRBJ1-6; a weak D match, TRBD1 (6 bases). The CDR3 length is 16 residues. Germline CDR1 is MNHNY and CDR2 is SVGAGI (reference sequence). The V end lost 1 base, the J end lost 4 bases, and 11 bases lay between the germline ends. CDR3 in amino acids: CASSYLTGHYNSPLHF. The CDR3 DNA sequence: TGTGCCAGCAGTTACTTGACAGGACATTATAATTCACCCCTCCACTTT.

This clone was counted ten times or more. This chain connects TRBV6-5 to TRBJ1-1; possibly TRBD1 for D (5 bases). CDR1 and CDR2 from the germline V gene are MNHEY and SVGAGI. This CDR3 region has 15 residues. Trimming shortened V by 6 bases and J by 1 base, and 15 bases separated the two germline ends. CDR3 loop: CASRLREGRNTEAFF. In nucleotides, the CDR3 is TGTGCCAGCAGACTCAGGGAAGGACGGAACACTGAAGCTTTCTTT.

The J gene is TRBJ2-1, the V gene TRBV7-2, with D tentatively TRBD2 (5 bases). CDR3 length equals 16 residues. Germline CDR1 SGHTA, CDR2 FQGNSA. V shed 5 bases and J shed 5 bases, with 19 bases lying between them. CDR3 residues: CASSLVVSQRNNEQFF. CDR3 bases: TGTGCCAGCAGCCTAGTGGTGAGCCAGCGGAACAATGAGCAGTTCTTC.

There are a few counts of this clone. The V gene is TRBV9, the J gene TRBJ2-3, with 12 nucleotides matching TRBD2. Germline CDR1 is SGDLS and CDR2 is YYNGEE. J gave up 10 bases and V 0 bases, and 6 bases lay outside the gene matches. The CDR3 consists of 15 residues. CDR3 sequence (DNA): TGTGCCAGCAGCGTAGATCTAGCGGGAGGGCAGGCGCAGTATTTT. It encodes CASSVDLAGGQAQYF. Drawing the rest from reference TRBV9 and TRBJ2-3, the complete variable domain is DSGVTQTPKHLITATGQRVTLRCSPRSGDLSVYWYQQSLDQGLQFLIQYYNGEERAKGNILERFSAQQFPDLHSELNLSSLELGDSALYFCASSVDLAGGQAQYFGPGTRLTVL.

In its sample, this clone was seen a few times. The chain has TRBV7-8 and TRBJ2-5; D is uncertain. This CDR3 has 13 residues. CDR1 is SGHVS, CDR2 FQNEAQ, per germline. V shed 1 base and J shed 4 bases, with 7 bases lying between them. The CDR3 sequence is CASSLVYIETQYF. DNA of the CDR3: TGTGCCAGCAGCTTAGTTTATATAGAGACCCAGTACTTC.